This TCR beta chain was captured in a study of technical replicates of blood from several donors (dated by TCRdb to about 2017). V ends up 1 base short and J 4 bases short, with an unmatched junction base count of 7. For CDR1 and CDR2, the germline V gene lists SGHDN and FVKESK. The CDR3 spans 17 residues, from the cysteine through the phenylalanine. Only CDR3 DNA remains: 51 bases, in frame from the first base. The protocol used for the library was the immunoSEQ multiplex PCR assay. The table comes from immuneACCESS by way of TCRdb, which keeps in-frame sequences with V and J called. Part of the clones is missing from these tables; in studies checked, under half for an unresolved V gene and the rest for unknown reasons. The sample table shows roughly 15,000 clones, and approximately 83% are seen once. The leading ten clones occupy about 9.5% of the sample. This clone was seen once. Its antigen is unknown. One base away there is no much larger clone; base qualities are not given.

In this chain, TRBV14 is recombined with TRBJ2-3; 11 junctional bases match TRBD2. The sample comprised PBMCs. This sequence originates from a human donor in good health. Some clones in this sample may be carry-over from other donors' samples. CDR3 sequence: CASSQVSRLAGPDTQYF. In nucleotide form, the sequence is TGTGCCAGCAGCCAAGTTAGTAGACTAGCGGGACCAGATACGCAGTATTTT.